This is a list of T cell receptor beta chains from one sample in a study of blood T cell repertoires in COVID-19. Some clones are missing from TCRdb's copy, which holds only in-frame ones; the method was immunoSEQ multiplex PCR. The data contain 350,000 to 450,000 clones, 80% to 90% of them singletons. The material sequenced was PBMCs or T cells enriched from blood (not recorded which). The receptors were sampled from a man in his forties in a cohort exposed to, infected with or recovered from COVID-19 (not recorded which). The CDR3 runs from the conserved cysteine through the conserved F or W. A D gene is named only where the DNA matches it firmly. Size is stated for part of the rows, as once, few or many counts, or as a class when the clone is expanded.

>TRBV3-1/TRBV3-2|-|-|TRBJ1-5
CASSQALNQPQHF
TGTGCCAGCAGCCAAGCTCTGAATCAGCCCCAGCATTTT
>TRBV2|-|-|TRBJ1-5
CASTTSLANQPQHF
TGTGCCAGCACCACGTCATTGGCAAATCAGCCCCAGCATTTT
>TRBV7-9|-|-|TRBJ1-4
CASTRGVEKLFF
TGTGCCAGCACCCGCGGCGTGGAAAAACTGTTTTTT
>TRBV18|TRBD1|once|TRBJ1-2
CASSWDREYIYGYTF
TGTGCCAGCTCGTGGGACAGGGAATATATCTATGGCTACACCTTC
>TRBV30|-|-|TRBJ1-5
CAWSVSYAGNQPQHF
TGTGCCTGGAGTGTCTCGTACGCGGGCAATCAGCCCCAGCATTTT
>TRBV19|-|-|TRBJ2-6
CASSRQTYSSGANVLTF
TGTGCCAGTAGTCGACAGACTTACAGCTCTGGGGCCAACGTCCTGACTTTC
>TRBV10-3|TRBD1|-|TRBJ2-7
CAISPGQGFREQYF
TGTGCCATCAGCCCCGGACAGGGGTTCCGCGAGCAGTACTTC
>TRBV4-1|-|-|TRBJ2-1
CASSQDLRFPYNEQFF
TGCGCCAGCAGCCAAGATTTGCGTTTCCCCTACAATGAGCAGTTCTTC
>TRBV24-1|TRBD1|-|TRBJ1-5
CATSDSQGRNQPQHF
TGTGCCACCAGTGATTCACAGGGGCGCAATCAGCCCCAGCATTTT
>TRBV10-1|-|-|TRBJ2-2
CASSEDQAGELFF
TGCGCCAGCAGTGAGGATCAGGCCGGGGAGCTGTTTTTT
>TRBV7-3|-|-|TRBJ2-2
CASSQDSRTGELFF
TGTGCCAGCAGCCAGGACTCCCGGACCGGGGAGCTGTTTTTT
>TRBV11-2|TRBD2|once|TRBJ2-7
CASSLAVRAQYEQYF
TGTGCCAGCAGCCTAGCGGTTAGAGCTCAATACGAGCAGTACTTC
>TRBV7-8|TRBD2|-|TRBJ2-3
CASSLAYLSGRTDTQYF
TGTGCCAGCAGCTTAGCCTACCTTAGCGGGCGCACAGATACGCAGTATTTT
>TRBV11-2|TRBD2|-|TRBJ2-3
CASSPGLAGAGDTQYF
TGTGCCAGCAGCCCAGGACTAGCGGGAGCGGGAGATACGCAGTATTTT
>TRBV3-1/TRBV3-2|-|-|TRBJ2-7
CASSQDGGPYYEQYF
TGTGCCAGCAGCCAAGATGGCGGCCCCTACTACGAGCAGTACTTC
>TRBV5-1|TRBD1|once|TRBJ1-4
CASSTRDRDNNEKLFF
TGCGCCAGCAGCACACGTGACAGGGACAATAATGAAAAACTGTTTTTT
>TRBV9|TRBD2|-|TRBJ2-3
CASSVKAGGPPDTQYF
TGTGCCAGCAGCGTAAAGGCGGGAGGGCCCCCAGATACGCAGTATTTT
>TRBV5-1|TRBD1|-|TRBJ2-1
CASSPTGAVYNEQFF
TGCGCCAGCAGTCCGACAGGGGCGGTTTACAATGAGCAGTTCTTC
>TRBV5-1|-|-|TRBJ1-2
CASSLEGVSNYGYTF
TGCGCCAGCAGCTTGGAAGGGGTCTCAAACTATGGCTACACCTTC
>TRBV28|TRBD2|-|TRBJ2-5
CASSRTLLAGVSETQYF
TGTGCCAGCAGTCGGACACTACTAGCGGGAGTTTCGGAGACCCAGTACTTC
>TRBV28|TRBD1|-|TRBJ2-5
CASSPYRGRQTQYF
TGTGCCAGCAGTCCCTACAGGGGGCGGCAGACCCAGTACTTC
>TRBV5-6|TRBD2|-|TRBJ2-4
CASSFRLAGGKNIQYF
TGTGCCAGCAGCTTCAGACTAGCGGGAGGCAAAAACATTCAGTACTTC
>TRBV12-5|TRBD1|-|TRBJ1-2
CASGFSRGHHGYTF
TGTGCTAGTGGTTTTTCCAGGGGGCATCATGGCTACACCTTC
>TRBV6-5|TRBD1|-|TRBJ1-4
CASSRDRAKPQLFF
TGTGCCAGCAGCCGGGACAGGGCGAAACCCCAACTGTTTTTT
>TRBV7-9|-|-|TRBJ1-6
CASSPDRRALHF
TGTGCCAGCAGCCCAGACAGAAGAGCCCTCCACTTT
>TRBV28|-|-|TRBJ1-4
CASSLLGRTTTNEKLFF
TGTGCCAGCAGTTTATTAGGACGGACAACAACTAATGAAAAACTGTTTTTT
>TRBV19|-|-|TRBJ2-7
CASSIAPTVSYEQYF
TGTGCCAGTAGTATAGCCCCGACAGTCTCCTACGAGCAGTACTTC